A selection of T cell receptor beta chains follows, all from one sample in a study of PD-1 and CTLA-4 blockade in melanoma. Data came from immunoSEQ multiplex PCR; TCRdb stores just in-frame clones and leaves some out. The data hold tens of thousands of clones, with around 90% observed a single time. The sequenced sample was CD8+ T cells from peripheral blood, obtained from a patient given anti-PD-1 treatment. The source is a human donor with melanoma. CDR3s include the opening cysteine and the closing phenylalanine or tryptophan. A D gene is named only where the DNA matches it firmly. Clone size, where shown, is once, few, many, or a class for clones that have expanded.

clone_size: -
j_call: TRBJ1-6
d_call: -
v_call: TRBV7-9
cdr3_nt: TGTGCCAGCAGCTTATCGACCGGCGGGCCGTATAATTCACCCCTCCACTTT
cdr3_aa: CASSLSTGGPYNSPLHF

clone_size: few
j_call: TRBJ2-2
d_call: -
v_call: TRBV9
cdr3_nt: TGTGCCAGCAGCGTAGGCAGGACTAACACCGGGGAGCTGTTTTTT
cdr3_aa: CASSVGRTNTGELFF

clone_size: -
j_call: TRBJ2-2
d_call: TRBD2
v_call: TRBV2
cdr3_nt: TGTGCCATCCCGGGGGGGACTAGCGGGTCCGGGGAGCTGTTTTTT
cdr3_aa: CAIPGGTSGSGELFF

clone_size: once
j_call: TRBJ2-7
d_call: -
v_call: TRBV28
cdr3_nt: TGTGCCAGCAGCTACAGCGATTCCTACGAGCAGTACTTC
cdr3_aa: CASSYSDSYEQYF

clone_size: -
j_call: TRBJ1-2
d_call: -
v_call: TRBV6-2/TRBV6-3
cdr3_nt: TGTGCCAGCAGTCCCTACAGGAGCGATGGCTACACCTTC
cdr3_aa: CASSPYRSDGYTF

clone_size: -
j_call: TRBJ1-5
d_call: TRBD1
v_call: TRBV6-2/TRBV6-3
cdr3_nt: TGTGCCAGCAGTTACCGACAGGGCAGCAATCAGCCCCAGCATTTT
cdr3_aa: CASSYRQGSNQPQHF

clone_size: -
j_call: TRBJ2-7
d_call: TRBD2
v_call: TRBV3-1/TRBV3-2
cdr3_nt: TGTGCCAGCAGCCAACCCCAACTAGCGGGGGCATTCTCCTACGAGCAGTACTTC
cdr3_aa: CASSQPQLAGAFSYEQYF

clone_size: -
j_call: TRBJ1-3
d_call: -
v_call: TRBV7-6
cdr3_nt: TGTGCCAGCAGCTTAGCTGGGGCCCCCGTCGGAAACACCATATATTTT
cdr3_aa: CASSLAGAPVGNTIYF

clone_size: -
j_call: TRBJ2-4
d_call: -
v_call: TRBV7-9
cdr3_nt: TGTGCCAGCAGCTTAGAGGAAGGGCTAGCCAAAAACATTCAGTACTTC
cdr3_aa: CASSLEEGLAKNIQYF

clone_size: -
j_call: TRBJ1-3
d_call: -
v_call: TRBV19
cdr3_nt: TGTGCCATTAGAGCTGGAAACACCATATATTTT
cdr3_aa: CAIRAGNTIYF

clone_size: -
j_call: TRBJ2-2
d_call: -
v_call: TRBV19
cdr3_nt: TGTGCCAGTAGTATAGAAGGTTACACCGGGGAGCTGTTTTTT
cdr3_aa: CASSIEGYTGELFF

clone_size: -
j_call: TRBJ1-3
d_call: -
v_call: TRBV7-9
cdr3_nt: TGTGCCAGCAGCGCGCCCGTTGGGGGGCCCGGAAACACCATATATTTT
cdr3_aa: CASSAPVGGPGNTIYF

clone_size: -
j_call: TRBJ2-2
d_call: -
v_call: TRBV5-1
cdr3_nt: TGCGCCAGCAGCTTGAGACAAAACACCGGGGAGCTGTTTTTT
cdr3_aa: CASSLRQNTGELFF

clone_size: -
j_call: TRBJ2-5
d_call: TRBD2
v_call: TRBV28
cdr3_nt: TGTGCCAGCAGTTCCTTAGCGGGGGAGACCCAGTACTTC
cdr3_aa: CASSSLAGETQYF

clone_size: -
j_call: TRBJ2-7
d_call: TRBD2
v_call: TRBV6-5
cdr3_nt: TGTGCCAGCAGAGAGTATATAGCAGCGGGGTACGAGCAGTACTTC
cdr3_aa: CASREYIAAGYEQYF

clone_size: -
j_call: TRBJ1-5
d_call: TRBD1
v_call: TRBV30
cdr3_nt: TGTGCCTGGAGCGGGACAGGGGTTCAGCCCCAGCATTTT
cdr3_aa: CAWSGTGVQPQHF

clone_size: -
j_call: TRBJ1-4
d_call: -
v_call: TRBV5-6
cdr3_nt: TGTGCCAGCAGCTTTGGGGACTTGGATGAAAAACTGTTTTTT
cdr3_aa: CASSFGDLDEKLFF

clone_size: -
j_call: TRBJ1-2
d_call: -
v_call: TRBV19
cdr3_nt: TGTGCCAGTAGTATAGTAGGGGACTATGGCTACACCTTC
cdr3_aa: CASSIVGDYGYTF

clone_size: once
j_call: TRBJ1-2
d_call: -
v_call: TRBV5-1
cdr3_nt: TGCGCCAGCAGCTTGGCTGGGGGGGGCGGCTATGGCTACACCTTC
cdr3_aa: CASSLAGGGGYGYTF

clone_size: -
j_call: TRBJ1-3
d_call: -
v_call: TRBV4-3
cdr3_nt: TGCGCCAGCAGCCAGCTGCTTGGAAACACCATATATTTT
cdr3_aa: CASSQLLGNTIYF

clone_size: once
j_call: TRBJ2-1
d_call: TRBD1
v_call: TRBV29-1
cdr3_nt: TGCAGCGTAACCCGGGACAGTTACAATGAGCAGTTCTTC
cdr3_aa: CSVTRDSYNEQFF

clone_size: -
j_call: TRBJ2-3
d_call: -
v_call: TRBV9
cdr3_nt: TGTGCCAGCTCCGTCGAGGGGGCAGATACGCAGTATTTT
cdr3_aa: CASSVEGADTQYF

clone_size: -
j_call: TRBJ1-3
d_call: -
v_call: TRBV11-3
cdr3_nt: TGTGCCAGCAGCTTAGACCCGTTGGACACCATATATTTT
cdr3_aa: CASSLDPLDTIYF

clone_size: -
j_call: TRBJ1-1
d_call: -
v_call: TRBV20-1
cdr3_nt: TGCAGTGCTATTCGGGAGACTGAAGCTTTCTTT
cdr3_aa: CSAIRETEAFF

clone_size: once
j_call: TRBJ2-1
d_call: -
v_call: TRBV11-1
cdr3_nt: TGTGCCAGCAGCTTAGAGCTTCAGACTAGGCAGTTCTTC
cdr3_aa: CASSLELQTRQFF